This entry features one TCR beta chain sequence. Assay used: immunoSEQ multiplex PCR; TCRdb lists only in-frame clones, some missing. The sample shows tens of thousands of clones, about three quarters of them seen only once. From germline, CDR1 is SGHTA and CDR2 FQGNSA. Trimming at V came to 5 bases and at J to 2 bases, leaving 8 bases not matched to a gene. The CDR3 is made up of 17 amino acids. This entry belongs to a study of blood T cell repertoires in COVID-19. This clonotype was obtained from a man under 40 with COVID-19, enrolled during active disease. The sequenced material came from peripheral blood. This chain uses TRBV7-2 with TRBJ2-3; 12 positions match TRBD2. The CDR3 protein is CASSLLAGGFSTDTQYF. DNA for the CDR3: TGTGCCAGCAGCCTCCTAGCGGGGGGGTTCTCCACAGATACGCAGTATTTT.